These 19 T cell receptor beta chains were sequenced from one sample in a study of blood T cell repertoires in COVID-19. The table came from immunoSEQ multiplex PCR; TCRdb's copy has only in-frame clones and leaves some out. The data hold under 35,000 clones, with 80% to 90% observed a single time. The sequencing input was peripheral blood. These receptors were taken from a man in his sixties with active COVID-19.

This chain links TRBV7-9 with TRBJ2-3; 7 nucleotides match TRBD1. The germline V gene has CDR1 SEHNR and CDR2 FQNEAQ (reference sequence). After removal of 7 bases from V and 4 bases from J, the junction contained 8 bases not matched to a gene. The CDR3 runs 14 residues. CDR3 bases: TGTGCCAGCACCACCCAGGGGGTTTCAGATACGCAGTATTTT. This gives the protein CASTTQGVSDTQYF.

In DNA form, the CDR3 reads TGTGCCAGTAGCTCAGGGGGCGTTGGCTACACCTTC. It codes for CASSSGGVGYTF. The rearrangement uses TRBV19 and TRBJ1-2; 8 bases are shared with TRBD1. Trimming removed 6 bases from V and 7 bases from J; junction bases left unmatched: 4. Germline values: CDR1 LNHDA, CDR2 SQIVND (reference sequence). The CDR3 extends over 12 amino acids.

The chain joins TRBV5-5 to TRBJ2-7, with D possibly TRBD2 on 6 matching bases. This CDR3 has 12 residues. In germline, CDR1 is SGHKS, CDR2 YYEKEE (reference sequence). Between the trimmed V and J ends, which lost 4 bases and 7 bases, there was a span of 12 bases. This CDR3 reads CASSPPAGEQYF. For the CDR3, the DNA is TGTGCCAGCAGCCCACCTGCGGGAGAGCAGTACTTC.

V gene TRBV13 combines with J gene TRBJ2-5; 11 bases line up with TRBD2. J was trimmed by 3 bases and V by 5 bases; bases with no gene match: 5. CDR3 length: 15 residues. CDR1 and CDR2 from the germline V gene are PRHDT and FYEKMQ (reference sequence). The CDR3 nucleotides are TGTGCCAGCAGCGGGGGGACTAGCGGAGAAGAGACCCAGTACTTC. This translates into CASSGGTSGEETQYF.

This chain uses TRBV12-5 with TRBJ2-7; 12 positions agree with TRBD2. Germline loops: CDR1 LGHNT, CDR2 FRNRAP. The CDR3 totals 15 residues. Trimming took 1 base from V and 2 from J; bases not matched to a gene: 0. CDR3 region: CASGLGLAGAYEQYF. The CDR3 DNA follows: TGTGCTAGTGGTTTGGGACTAGCGGGAGCCTACGAGCAGTACTTC.

This chain uses TRBV19 with TRBJ1-3; the D gene is possibly TRBD1 (6 bases). V lost 7 bases, J lost 4 bases, and 26 bases lay in between. Per the germline V gene, CDR1 is LNHDA and CDR2 is SQIVND (reference sequence). This CDR3 has 18 amino acids. CDR3 residues: CASTPPRGGASGGNTIYF. Written as DNA, the CDR3 is TGTGCCAGTACCCCGCCGCGTGGGGGCGCATCGGGCGGAAACACCATATATTTT. Supplemented by reference TRBV19 and TRBJ1-3, the full variable domain reads DGGITQSPKYLFRKEGQNVTLSCEQNLNHDAMYWYRQDPGQGLRLIYYSQIVNDFQKGDIAEGYSVSREKKESFPLTVTSAQKNPTAFYLCASTPPRGGASGGNTIYFGEGSWLTVV.

The chain is built from TRBV6-4 and TRBJ2-6; D gene ambiguous. The CDR3 extends over 14 amino acids. Germline V CDR1 and CDR2: MRHNA, SNTAGT. Trimming pared 4 bases from V and 0 bases from J, leaving 4 bases between. The CDR3 region has the DNA TGTGCCAGCAGTGCCCGCTCTGGGGCCAACGTCCTGACTTTC. Translated, it gives CASSARSGANVLTF.

This sequence joins TRBV27 and TRBJ2-7, with 10 bases matching TRBD1. There are 17 residues in the CDR3. Germline V gene sequence: CDR1 MNHEY, CDR2 SMNVEV (reference sequence). V shed 5 bases and J 3 bases; nucleotides not matched to a gene: 13. The CDR3 DNA follows: TGTGCCAGCAGTCCGGGACAGGGGCCCAGACGATACTACGAGCAGTACTTC. Amino acids: CASSPGQGPRRYYEQYF.

CDR3 loop: CASSKAGQGWDEQYF. CDR3 DNA sequence: TGTGCCAGCAGCAAAGCGGGACAGGGGTGGGACGAGCAGTACTTC. V and J are TRBV21-1 and TRBJ2-7; the D call of TRBD1 is as the table states it, not checked on the DNA. TRBV21-1 is an annotated pseudogene. There are 15 residues in the CDR3.

J is TRBJ2-1 and V is TRBV3-1 (or the pseudogene TRBV3-2), with 13 bases that match TRBD2. The germline V gene encodes CDR1 LGHDT and CDR2 YNNKEL (reference sequence). This CDR3 has 16 amino acids. Trimming cost V 4 bases and J 8 bases; bases outside gene matches: 8. As DNA, the CDR3 is TGTGCCAGCAGCCCTGGGACTAGCGGGAATAGCTATGAGCAGTTCTTC. This translates into CASSPGTSGNSYEQFF.

The chain joins TRBV7-8 to TRBJ2-7; 8 nucleotides align to TRBD2. CDR1 is SGHVS and CDR2 is FQNEAQ in the germline V gene. Trimming at V came to 2 bases and at J to 3 bases, leaving 9 bases not matched to a gene. CDR3 length equals 16 residues. The DNA of the CDR3 is TGTGCCAGCAGCTTATTGGCGGGACTAGTGAGCTACGAGCAGTACTTC. Amino acids: CASSLLAGLVSYEQYF.

V gene TRBV11-1 combines with J gene TRBJ1-2; no clear D gene. Trimming took 1 base from V and 4 from J, leaving 13 bases between them. The CDR3 totals 15 residues. Germline V CDR1 and CDR2: SGHAT, FQDESV (reference sequence). The CDR3 sequence: CASSLGEGPIYGYTF. The CDR3 nucleotides are TGTGCCAGCAGCTTAGGGGAGGGCCCCATCTATGGCTACACCTTC.

The chain is built from TRBV4-1 and TRBJ1-1, with 8 bases fitting TRBD1. The V gene end was trimmed by 4 bases and the J gene end by 5 bases; junction bases not matched to a gene: 6. Per germline, CDR1 MGHRA and CDR2 YSYEKL. The CDR3 totals 14 residues. CDR3 nucleotides: TGCGCCAGCAGCCCCTCGACAGGGGAAACTGAAGCTTTCTTT. It yields the protein CASSPSTGETEAFF.

The chain carries TRBV6-4 and TRBJ1-6; 7 bases line up with TRBD1. The CDR3 length is 16 residues. V shed 6 bases, J shed 5 bases, and the junction held 10 bases outside the gene matches. CDR1 is MRHNA, CDR2 SNTAGT, per germline. This CDR3 reads CASSRDRATNNSPLHF. CDR3 coding DNA: TGTGCCAGCAGCCGAGACAGGGCTACCAATAATTCACCCCTCCACTTT.

The V and J genes are TRBV7-6 and TRBJ2-7; 8 nucleotides align to TRBD1. Per germline, CDR1 SGHVS and CDR2 FNYEAQ. This CDR3 region has 20 residues. The V gene end was trimmed by 5 bases and the J gene end by 0 bases; junction bases not matched to a gene: 21. The CDR3 reads CASSPSGSQGAEPSSYEQYF. The CDR3 DNA follows: TGTGCCAGCAGCCCTAGTGGAAGTCAGGGGGCCGAACCTAGCTCCTACGAGCAGTACTTC.

This chain uses TRBV30 with TRBJ1-1; 8 nucleotides agree with TRBD1. The CDR3 length is 16 residues. J gave up 0 bases and V 7 bases, and 13 bases lay outside the gene matches. The V gene's germline CDR1 is GTSNPN and CDR2 SVGIG (reference sequence). This CDR3 is CASPRQGARVNTEAFF. The DNA of the CDR3 is TGTGCCTCCCCCCGGCAGGGGGCGAGAGTGAACACTGAAGCTTTCTTT.

J is TRBJ1-1 and V is TRBV3-1 (or the pseudogene TRBV3-2); D possibly corresponds to TRBD1 (5 bases). V lost 1 base, J lost 6 bases, and 15 bases lay in between. CDR3 size: 15 residues. Germline CDR1 is LGHDT and CDR2 is YNNKEL (reference sequence). The CDR3, as DNA: TGTGCCAGCAGCCAAGTCCCGGGGGTAAGGGCTGAAGCTTTCTTT. Translating gives CASSQVPGVRAEAFF.

The V and J genes are TRBV3-1 (or the pseudogene TRBV3-2) and TRBJ2-3; weak D call: TRBD2 (6 bases). The length of the CDR3 is 13 residues. Trimming removed 8 bases from V and 9 bases from J, with 18 bases in between. From germline, CDR1 is LGHDT and CDR2 YNNKEL (reference sequence). As DNA, the CDR3 is TGTGCCAGCGTGCGGAGAGGCGGGGAGACGCAGTATTTT. As protein: CASVRRGGETQYF.

This chain connects TRBV7-2 to TRBJ1-4; D is perhaps TRBD1 (6 bases). The CDR3 contains 15 residues. Germline V gene lookup returns CDR1 SGHTA and CDR2 FQGNSA. V lost 4 bases and J 0 bases, leaving 9 bases between the germline ends. CDR3 in amino acids: CASSSRQATNEKLFF. CDR3 in DNA: TGTGCCAGCAGCTCCCGACAGGCAACTAATGAAAAACTGTTTTTT.